This T cell receptor beta chain was sequenced for a study of blood T cell repertoires in COVID-19. Study in general: Donors in the United States, Italy and Spain gave samples during acute or convalescent COVID-19. The cDNA or gDNA used as material had been derived from T cells, B-cell-depleted T cells, or PBMCs.

With V trimmed by 4 bases and J by 1 base, 4 bases remained unmatched. This CDR3 contains 15 residues. CDR1 SGHNT and CDR2 YYREEE come from the germline V gene (reference sequence). In the study's own analysis: Nucleated cell counts were estimated from reference gene primer amplification. TCRdb's table, derived via immunoSEQ multiplex PCR, lists solely in-frame clones and lacks some. The DNA was the basis for D and trimming; V, J and clone size are from that table. The table lists 70,000 to 100,000 clones, roughly 88% of them singletons. This clonotype was sampled from a human donor in a cohort sampled during active COVID-19. The genes are TRBV5-4 and TRBJ2-2, with 7 bases lining up with TRBD2. Material: peripheral blood. The CDR3: CASSPASGNTGELFF. DNA for the CDR3: TGTGCCAGCAGCCCGGCTAGCGGGAACACCGGGGAGCTGTTTTTT.